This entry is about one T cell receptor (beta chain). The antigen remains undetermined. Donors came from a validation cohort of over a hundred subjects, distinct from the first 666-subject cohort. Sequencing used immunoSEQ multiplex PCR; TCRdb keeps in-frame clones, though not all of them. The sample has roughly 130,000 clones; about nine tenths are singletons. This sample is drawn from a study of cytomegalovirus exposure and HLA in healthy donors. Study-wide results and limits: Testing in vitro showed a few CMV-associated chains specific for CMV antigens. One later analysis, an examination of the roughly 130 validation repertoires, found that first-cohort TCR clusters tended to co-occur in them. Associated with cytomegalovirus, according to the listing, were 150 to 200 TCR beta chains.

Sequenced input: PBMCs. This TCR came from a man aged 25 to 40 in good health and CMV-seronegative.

The CDR3 coding sequence is TGCGCCAGCAGCCGGGACAGCTCCTACAATGAGCAGTTCTTC. As protein: CASSRDSSYNEQFF. V and J are TRBV5-1 and TRBJ2-1, with TRBD1 matching over 7 bases. This CDR3 is 14 amino acids long. Germline CDR1 is SGHRS and CDR2 is YFSETQ. V lost 4 bases and J lost 0; bases outside the gene matches: 1.